This T cell receptor (beta chain) was profiled in a study of blood T cells in healthy people across ages. This CDR3 has 14 amino acids. Germline CDR1 is SGHTA and CDR2 is FQGNSA. Alongside a J-beta primer mix, a sample-barcoded 5' primer served in a second PCR lasting about 7 to 12 cycles. A tag from a template-switch adaptor with 12 random nucleotides marked each cDNA molecule. Each CDR3 protein gets one entry after TCRdb re-called the 5' RACE reads with MiXCR. The sample includes roughly 800,000 distinct CDR3 sequences, 58% of them seen just once. The sequenced material came from blood. The chain combines TRBV7-2 with TRBJ2-5, with 7 nucleotides matching TRBD1. Judging by the DNA end, TRBJ2-7 fits better; the J call may be wrong. This sequence was found in a man aged 30 to 45 in good health. The CDR3 sequence is CASSAPGQFSEQYF. The CDR3 nucleotides read TGTGCCAGCAGCGCGCCGGGACAGTTCTCCGAGCAGTACTTC.